The entry that follows covers one T cell receptor beta chain sequence. Its antigen remains unidentified. Data came from immunoSEQ multiplex PCR; TCRdb stores just in-frame clones and leaves some out. The sample shows 150,000 to 200,000 clones, around nine tenths of them seen only once. This specimen belongs to a study of cytomegalovirus exposure and HLA in healthy donors. About the study: In a later analysis, it was reported that the approximately 120 validation repertoires had been produced on the same platform as the 550 to 850 repertoires belonging to the first cohort. Study conclusions and caveats: Reported performance of the classifier showed diagnosis of cytomegalovirus status with high specificity and sensitivity. Most TCR sequences were uncommon, yet certain public TCRs appeared in many donors. TCR clusters originating in the first cohort tended to co-occur in the roughly 120 validation repertoires, according to a later analysis.

Germline CDR1 is ENHRY and CDR2 is SYGVKD. This CDR3 is 16 amino acids long. Between the trimmed V and J ends, which lost 0 bases and 4 bases, there was a span of 12 bases. The gene calls are TRBV10-3 and TRBJ2-2; D unresolved. Sequencing was carried out using PBMCs. The receptor was derived from a man younger than 35 in good health and CMV-seropositive. The CDR3 region is CAISESHSTITGELFF. DNA of the CDR3: TGTGCCATCAGTGAGTCGCACAGTACAATCACCGGGGAGCTGTTTTTT.